Listed below are T cell receptor beta chains from one sample, sequenced in a study of regulatory T cells in long-lasting Graves disease. TCRdb re-analysed the multiplex PCR reads in MiXCR, keeping a single row per CDR3 protein. The sample consists of about 540,000 distinct CDR3 sequences, roughly 13% of them appearing once. The same data also went into a second study, on T cells in Graves' hyperthyroidism and ophthalmopathy.

Sequencing was performed on peripheral blood mononuclear cells (PBMCs), taken at new diagnosis, from a patient treated with antithyroid drugs. These receptors were collected from a man younger than 40 with Graves disease. Each CDR3 is given with its conserved first and last residue. The order of the fields is V gene, CDR3 protein.

>TRBV6-1
CASTDPPTGLAKNIQYF
>TRBV7-7
CASSARGAGGSNEQFF
>TRBV29-1
CSVALTSGRISEQYF
>TRBV10-1
CASSAGQTRTDTQYF
>TRBV2
CAVQGNNQPQHF
>TRBV13
CASSLLAGSDNEQFF
>TRBV10-1
CATNDRGNTGELFF
>TRBV15
CATSRDRRREKLFF
>TRBV27
CASSFLGATQETQYF
>TRBV7-9
CASSTTSGRFYEQYF
>TRBV24-1
CATSDPTHEVGETQYF
>TRBV20-1
CSASIPRDYGYTF
>TRBV28
CASSLWGQGSTEQFF
>TRBV13
CASSSRTSGRAIETQYF
>TRBV24-1
CATSDTRRGGGGNQPQHF
>TRBV3-1
CASSQGAASYNEQFF
>TRBV24-1
CATRSDRSTEAFF
>TRBV10-2
CASSATGQQNTEAFF
>TRBV2
CASPIKGADYNEQFF
>TRBV27
CASKEAGEVTEAFF